This TCR beta chain came from a study of cytomegalovirus exposure and HLA in healthy donors. This clone was detected only a few times. The germline V gene has CDR1 KGHSH and CDR2 LQKENI. The CDR3 length is 16 residues. Germline trimming cut 5 bases from V and 1 base from J; bases unmatched to any gene: 6. The study ran its PCR with 60 Vbeta and 13 Jbeta primers. Profiled with immunoSEQ multiplex PCR; TCRdb holds only in-frame clones, not every one. The repertoire holds fewer than 80,000 clones, about two thirds seen once, with 6.5% to 7.5% in the top ten. The receptor's source is a woman in her 50s in good health and CMV-seropositive. The J gene is TRBJ1-5, the V gene TRBV18; 9 bases map to TRBD1. Material for sequencing was PBMCs. CDR3 nucleotide sequence: TGTGCCAGCTCAGCACAGGGGGCAGGGAGCAATCAGCCCCAGCATTTT. Protein sequence: CASSAQGAGSNQPQHF.